This T cell receptor beta chain emerged from a study of shared clonotypes between healthy human individuals. Study outcomes and limitations: A limitation of the genetic and exposure-history diversity represented arose from few donors. Sharing across a few donors was seen in around 5% of naive CD4 clonotypes.

A remark on this clone: What it binds is not known.

V gave up 7 bases and J gave up 2 bases, with 16 bases separating them. The CDR3 has 14 residues. Germline loops: CDR1 SQVTM, CDR2 ANQGSEA. Assay used: immunoSEQ multiplex PCR; TCRdb lists only in-frame clones, some missing. The table shows around 510,000 clones, with around 95% occurring only once. This TCR derives from a woman in her 30s in good health. The chain carries TRBV29-1 and TRBJ2-3; D gene uncertain. The source material was naive CD4+ T cells sorted from blood. Subset noted: CD45RA+ positively selected. The CDR3 reads CSAQSWVSTDTQYF. The CDR3 coding sequence is TGCAGCGCCCAATCGTGGGTGTCCACAGATACGCAGTATTTT.